Listed below are T cell receptor beta chains from one sample, sequenced in a study of cytomegalovirus exposure and HLA in healthy donors. The method was immunoSEQ multiplex PCR; TCRdb's version includes in-frame clones alone and lacks a portion of them. Of 150,000 or so clones listed, 65% to 80% are singletons. Sequencing used PBMCs. These receptors originate from a woman aged 35 to 49 in good health and CMV-seronegative. CDR3s include the opening cysteine and the closing phenylalanine or tryptophan. D genes are given only for firm matches. Only part of the rows carry a size: once, few, many, or a class if the clone is expanded.

v_call: TRBV27; d_call: TRBD1; clone_size: .; j_call: TRBJ2-7; cdr3_aa: CASSDRRGTVFYEQYF; cdr3_nt: TGTGCCAGCAGTGACCGACGAGGGACAGTATTTTACGAGCAGTACTTC
v_call: TRBV5-1; d_call: TRBD1; clone_size: .; j_call: TRBJ1-5; cdr3_aa: CASSLGTGDQPQHF; cdr3_nt: TGCGCCAGCAGCTTGGGGACAGGGGATCAGCCCCAGCATTTT
v_call: TRBV6-5; d_call: .; clone_size: .; j_call: TRBJ1-3; cdr3_aa: CASSYNRDAFGNTIYF; cdr3_nt: TGTGCCAGCAGTTACAACAGGGACGCTTTTGGAAACACCATATATTTT
v_call: TRBV4-1; d_call: .; clone_size: .; j_call: TRBJ1-2; cdr3_aa: CASSQERTAYGYTF; cdr3_nt: TGCGCCAGCAGCCAAGAACGAACAGCCTATGGCTACACCTTC
v_call: TRBV10-1; d_call: .; clone_size: .; j_call: TRBJ2-2; cdr3_aa: CASSERFTGELFF; cdr3_nt: TGCGCCAGCAGTGAGCGGTTTACCGGGGAGCTGTTTTTT
v_call: TRBV29-1; d_call: .; clone_size: .; j_call: TRBJ2-3; cdr3_aa: CSVNLQAATDTQYF; cdr3_nt: TGCAGCGTGAACCTACAGGCGGCCACAGATACGCAGTATTTT
v_call: TRBV5-6; d_call: TRBD1; clone_size: few; j_call: TRBJ2-2; cdr3_aa: CASSSGTGHTGELFF; cdr3_nt: TGTGCCAGCAGCTCCGGGACAGGACACACCGGGGAGCTGTTTTTT
v_call: TRBV19; d_call: TRBD2; clone_size: .; j_call: TRBJ2-5; cdr3_aa: CASSIPFAGGETQYF; cdr3_nt: TGTGCCAGTAGTATACCTTTCGCGGGAGGGGAGACCCAGTACTTC
v_call: TRBV5-1; d_call: .; clone_size: .; j_call: TRBJ1-6; cdr3_aa: CASSSVVDSPLHF; cdr3_nt: TGCGCCAGCAGCTCGGTAGTTGATTCACCCCTCCACTTT
v_call: TRBV5-1; d_call: .; clone_size: .; j_call: TRBJ2-4; cdr3_aa: CASSPGTQGIQYF; cdr3_nt: TGCGCCAGCTCCCCCGGGACACAAGGCATTCAGTACTTC
v_call: TRBV29-1; d_call: TRBD1; clone_size: few; j_call: TRBJ1-1; cdr3_aa: CSAPGTVNTEAFF; cdr3_nt: TGCAGCGCGCCCGGGACAGTTAACACTGAAGCTTTCTTT
v_call: TRBV6-1; d_call: .; clone_size: .; j_call: TRBJ2-5; cdr3_aa: CASSEQGETQYF; cdr3_nt: TGTGCCAGCAGTGAGCAGGGGGAGACCCAGTACTTC
v_call: TRBV5-1; d_call: .; clone_size: .; j_call: TRBJ2-5; cdr3_aa: CASSLDSQETQYF; cdr3_nt: TGCGCCAGCAGCTTGGACAGTCAAGAGACCCAGTACTTC
v_call: TRBV4-1; d_call: TRBD1; clone_size: .; j_call: TRBJ1-3; cdr3_aa: CASSLKEDRLNTIYF; cdr3_nt: TGCGCCAGCAGCCTTAAGGAGGACAGGCTGAACACCATATATTTT
v_call: TRBV5-1; d_call: .; clone_size: once; j_call: TRBJ1-1; cdr3_aa: CASSFTGNTEAFF; cdr3_nt: TGCGCCAGCAGCTTCACAGGGAACACTGAAGCTTTCTTT
v_call: TRBV10-2; d_call: .; clone_size: .; j_call: TRBJ1-2; cdr3_aa: CASSEGEWGYTF; cdr3_nt: TGCGCCAGCAGTGAGGGGGAGTGGGGCTACACCTTC
v_call: TRBV27; d_call: TRBD1; clone_size: .; j_call: TRBJ1-5; cdr3_aa: CASSSQGRQPQHF; cdr3_nt: TGTGCCAGCAGTTCACAGGGGAGGCAGCCCCAGCATTTT
v_call: TRBV5-4; d_call: .; clone_size: .; j_call: TRBJ1-1; cdr3_aa: CASSLTGSETFF; cdr3_nt: TGTGCCAGCAGCTTGACAGGCTCTGAAACTTTCTTT
v_call: TRBV11-2; d_call: TRBD1; clone_size: .; j_call: TRBJ2-7; cdr3_aa: CASSSTGNRQGLYF; cdr3_nt: TGTGCCAGCAGCTCTACGGGTAATAGACAGGGCCTGTACTTC
v_call: TRBV19; d_call: TRBD2; clone_size: few; j_call: TRBJ2-1; cdr3_aa: CASRRGSGGGAWEQFF; cdr3_nt: TGTGCCAGTAGGAGGGGGTCGGGCGGGGGGGCGTGGGAGCAGTTCTTC
v_call: TRBV7-9; d_call: .; clone_size: .; j_call: TRBJ1-1; cdr3_aa: CASSPSTGTEAFF; cdr3_nt: TGTGCCAGCAGCCCGTCTACGGGGACTGAAGCTTTCTTT
v_call: TRBV5-1; d_call: TRBD1; clone_size: .; j_call: TRBJ1-3; cdr3_aa: CASSLTGAQGSGNTIYF; cdr3_nt: TGCGCCAGCAGCCTGACAGGGGCACAGGGCTCTGGAAACACCATATATTTT
v_call: TRBV4-1; d_call: TRBD2; clone_size: .; j_call: TRBJ2-5; cdr3_aa: CASSQIRTSGDGGETQYF; cdr3_nt: TGCGCCAGCAGCCAGATAAGGACTAGCGGTGACGGGGGAGAGACCCAGTACTTC
v_call: TRBV29-1; d_call: .; clone_size: .; j_call: TRBJ2-7; cdr3_aa: CSGGLGAEYEQYF; cdr3_nt: TGCAGCGGGGGACTGGGAGCCGAGTACGAGCAGTACTTC
v_call: TRBV30; d_call: TRBD1; clone_size: .; j_call: TRBJ2-7; cdr3_aa: CAWTRQGSGEQYF; cdr3_nt: TGTGCCTGGACCCGACAGGGGTCCGGCGAGCAGTACTTC
v_call: TRBV10-3; d_call: TRBD1; clone_size: .; j_call: TRBJ1-1; cdr3_aa: CAIKWTGAGTEAFF; cdr3_nt: TGTGCCATCAAATGGACAGGGGCAGGGACTGAAGCTTTCTTT
v_call: TRBV28; d_call: TRBD1; clone_size: .; j_call: TRBJ1-1; cdr3_aa: CASSLDRGRWSGAFF; cdr3_nt: TGTGCCAGCAGTTTAGACAGGGGGCGATGGAGCGGAGCTTTCTTT
v_call: TRBV4-2; d_call: TRBD1; clone_size: once; j_call: TRBJ1-2; cdr3_aa: CASSQDWIRQGAGGYTF; cdr3_nt: TGTGCCAGCAGCCAAGATTGGATACGACAGGGGGCGGGTGGCTACACCTTC
v_call: TRBV9; d_call: .; clone_size: once; j_call: TRBJ1-2; cdr3_aa: CASSVESTFGGYTF; cdr3_nt: TGTGCCAGCAGCGTGGAGTCTACTTTTGGTGGCTACACCTTC
v_call: TRBV6-5; d_call: .; clone_size: .; j_call: TRBJ2-1; cdr3_aa: CASSRLESSYNEQFF; cdr3_nt: TGTGCCAGCAGCCGACTAGAAAGCTCCTACAATGAGCAGTTCTTC
v_call: TRBV19; d_call: TRBD1; clone_size: .; j_call: TRBJ1-6; cdr3_aa: CASSHGQGVNNSPLHF; cdr3_nt: TGTGCCAGTAGCCACGGACAGGGGGTGAATAATTCACCCCTCCACTTT
v_call: TRBV18; d_call: .; clone_size: .; j_call: TRBJ1-2; cdr3_aa: CASSPPGQASYTF; cdr3_nt: TGTGCCAGCTCACCACCCGGCCAGGCAAGCTACACCTTC
v_call: TRBV28; d_call: TRBD1; clone_size: .; j_call: TRBJ2-3; cdr3_aa: CASSLLSGGPDTQYF; cdr3_nt: TGTGCCAGCAGTTTATTGTCAGGGGGCCCAGATACGCAGTATTTT
v_call: TRBV28; d_call: .; clone_size: .; j_call: TRBJ1-4; cdr3_aa: CASSLLYREKLFF; cdr3_nt: TGTGCCAGCAGTTTGTTATACAGGGAAAAACTGTTTTTT
v_call: TRBV13; d_call: .; clone_size: .; j_call: TRBJ1-2; cdr3_aa: CASIRAGENGYTF; cdr3_nt: TGTGCCAGCATTAGGGCAGGGGAGAATGGCTACACCTTC
v_call: TRBV19; d_call: .; clone_size: .; j_call: TRBJ2-1; cdr3_aa: CASRGGPYNEQFF; cdr3_nt: TGTGCCTCTAGGGGGGGGCCGTACAATGAGCAGTTCTTC
v_call: TRBV29-1; d_call: .; clone_size: .; j_call: TRBJ2-7; cdr3_aa: CSVKAPSYEQYF; cdr3_nt: TGCAGCGTCAAAGCACCCTCCTACGAGCAGTACTTC
v_call: TRBV7-9; d_call: .; clone_size: .; j_call: TRBJ2-7; cdr3_aa: CASSLGGIPYEQYF; cdr3_nt: TGTGCCAGCAGCTTAGGAGGGATACCCTACGAGCAGTACTTC
v_call: TRBV6-5; d_call: TRBD1; clone_size: .; j_call: TRBJ1-4; cdr3_aa: CASSLQGANEKLFF; cdr3_nt: TGTGCCAGCAGCCTACAGGGGGCTAATGAAAAACTGTTTTTT
v_call: TRBV28; d_call: TRBD1; clone_size: .; j_call: TRBJ2-7; cdr3_aa: CASSLLSGQGGTGYEQYF; cdr3_nt: TGTGCCAGCAGTTTGTTATCGGGACAGGGGGGGACCGGTTACGAGCAGTACTTC
v_call: TRBV4-1; d_call: TRBD1; clone_size: few; j_call: TRBJ1-1; cdr3_aa: CASSQGGRGQVEAFF; cdr3_nt: TGCGCCAGCAGCCAAGGGGGCAGGGGGCAGGTTGAAGCTTTCTTT
v_call: TRBV5-4; d_call: TRBD1; clone_size: .; j_call: TRBJ1-4; cdr3_aa: CASSKDPQGGGEKLFF; cdr3_nt: TGTGCCAGCAGTAAAGACCCGCAAGGGGGCGGAGAAAAACTGTTTTTT
v_call: TRBV11-2; d_call: .; clone_size: few; j_call: TRBJ2-7; cdr3_aa: CASSLDWGGDEQYF; cdr3_nt: TGTGCCAGCAGCTTAGATTGGGGCGGGGACGAGCAGTACTTC
v_call: TRBV2; d_call: .; clone_size: once; j_call: TRBJ2-1; cdr3_aa: CASSEASRGNEQFF; cdr3_nt: TGTGCCAGCAGTGAAGCAAGCCGAGGCAATGAGCAGTTCTTC
v_call: TRBV28; d_call: TRBD1; clone_size: .; j_call: TRBJ2-2; cdr3_aa: CASSSTGTGAPGELFF; cdr3_nt: TGTGCCAGCAGTTCCACCGGGACAGGGGCCCCCGGGGAGCTGTTTTTT
v_call: TRBV5-6; d_call: TRBD1; clone_size: .; j_call: TRBJ2-2; cdr3_aa: CASSWDRAGELFF; cdr3_nt: TGTGCCAGCAGTTGGGACAGGGCCGGGGAGCTGTTTTTT
v_call: TRBV13; d_call: TRBD1; clone_size: .; j_call: TRBJ1-6; cdr3_aa: CASSSPKDRGNSPLHF; cdr3_nt: TGTGCCAGCAGCTCCCCAAAGGACAGGGGTAATTCACCCCTCCACTTT
v_call: TRBV5-6; d_call: TRBD1; clone_size: few; j_call: TRBJ1-1; cdr3_aa: CASSRPGQGIRNTEAFF; cdr3_nt: TGTGCCAGCAGCCGCCCTGGACAGGGGATCAGAAACACTGAAGCTTTCTTT
v_call: TRBV28; d_call: TRBD1; clone_size: .; j_call: TRBJ1-1; cdr3_aa: CASSLLGTGNTEAFF; cdr3_nt: TGTGCCAGCAGTTTATTGGGGACAGGGAACACTGAAGCTTTCTTT
v_call: TRBV5-4; d_call: .; clone_size: .; j_call: TRBJ1-2; cdr3_aa: CASSLLGGGFYGYTF; cdr3_nt: TGTGCCAGCAGCTTGCTAGGGGGGGGATTCTATGGCTACACCTTC
v_call: TRBV29-1; d_call: TRBD2; clone_size: few; j_call: TRBJ2-3; cdr3_aa: CSVEDRDYAGDTQYF; cdr3_nt: TGCAGCGTTGAAGATCGGGACTACGCCGGGGATACGCAGTATTTT
v_call: TRBV11-2; d_call: .; clone_size: .; j_call: TRBJ2-5; cdr3_aa: CASSSRVRRGEETQYF; cdr3_nt: TGTGCCAGCAGCTCCCGGGTACGCAGGGGAGAAGAGACCCAGTACTTC
v_call: TRBV4-1; d_call: .; clone_size: .; j_call: TRBJ1-5; cdr3_aa: CASSPWEGSNQPQHF; cdr3_nt: TGCGCCAGCAGCCCCTGGGAGGGATCGAATCAGCCCCAGCATTTT